This paragraph covers one T cell receptor (beta chain) sequence. Its antigen remains unidentified. Base qualities are not at hand, and no much larger clone is one base apart. The treatment or condition label corresponds to: allogeneic hematopoietic cell transplantation with graft depleted of TCRalphabeta T cells and CD19 B cells. The transplant recipients were children given TCRalphabeta/CD19-depleted allogeneic hematopoietic cell grafts. Library preparation employed PCR. Sequencing took place on an Illumina HiSeq 2500. Molecular barcoding was employed in the preparation of TCR libraries, with unique molecular identifiers being used to normalize TCRbeta repertoire quantification. TCRdb trimmed the raw reads at Q25, called clones with MiXCR and kept productive beta chains. Entries are consolidated by CDR3 protein sequence, retaining the most common genes and DNA. For this sample there are 440,000 or so distinct CDR3 sequences; approximately 41% appear just once. 27% of the sample is taken by the ten largest.

The data stem from a study of T-cell reconstitution after alpha-beta-depleted transplantation in children (dated by TCRdb to 2016 to 2017). Background on the whole study: The study quantitatively tracked T-cell immune reconstitution after TCRalphabeta/CD19-depleted allogeneic hematopoietic cell transplantation in children using TCR repertoire profiling. Overall study outcomes, separate from this receptor: In some patients, the high TCRbeta diversity seen at day 60 was put down to recipient T cells and intrathymic progenitors that had survived conditioning. Over subsequent months, a decline in hyperexpanded clone frequencies was noted, and after one year, T-cell counts and TCRbeta diversity were mostly ascribed to newly produced T cells. The apparently early alphabetaT-cell count recovery about two months after transplant was reportedly dependent on only several hundred rapidly expanded clones derived from non-depleted graft cells.

The germline V gene encodes CDR1 DFQATT and CDR2 SNEGSKA (reference sequence). V loses 5 bases of germline sequence and J loses 0 bases, and the interval between the two ends is 21 bases. Taken from cysteine to phenylalanine, the CDR3 has 17 residues. The kept DNA is CDR3 alone, 51 bases in frame from the first base. The sequence was obtained from a girl aged 2-10 years with aplastic anemia, due to receive a stem cell transplant. The sequence joins TRBV20-1 to TRBJ2-3, with the D gene call left open. Sequences were derived from PBMCs, sampled before TCRalphabeta/CD19-depleted stem cell transplant. The sequenced DNA: TGCAGTGCTTCCATGCCCCCACAGTTATCTAGCACAGATACGCAGTATTTT. Its translation is CSASMPPQLSSTDTQYF.